This T cell receptor beta chain stems from a study of blood T cell repertoires in COVID-19. Study in general: Nucleic acid was either cDNA or gDNA, and it came from T cells, B-cell-depleted T cells, or PBMCs.

Germline V CDR1 and CDR2: SEHNR, FQNEAQ (reference sequence). The J segment lost 4 bases and the V segment lost 5 bases, leaving 5 bases of the junction unmatched. The CDR3 is made up of 14 amino acids. Sequenced by immunoSEQ multiplex PCR; TCRdb stores in-frame clones only, minus some. The table lists under 350,000 clones, 90% of them singletons, with approximately 7.5% in the top ten. The TCR comes from a woman under 40 with COVID-19, enrolled during active disease. V usage is TRBV7-9 and J usage is TRBJ2-7, with 10 bases fitting TRBD1. The sample taken for sequencing was peripheral blood. CDR3: CASSPTGGGYEQYF. The CDR3 DNA reads TGTGCCAGCAGCCCGACAGGGGGCGGGTACGAGCAGTACTTC.